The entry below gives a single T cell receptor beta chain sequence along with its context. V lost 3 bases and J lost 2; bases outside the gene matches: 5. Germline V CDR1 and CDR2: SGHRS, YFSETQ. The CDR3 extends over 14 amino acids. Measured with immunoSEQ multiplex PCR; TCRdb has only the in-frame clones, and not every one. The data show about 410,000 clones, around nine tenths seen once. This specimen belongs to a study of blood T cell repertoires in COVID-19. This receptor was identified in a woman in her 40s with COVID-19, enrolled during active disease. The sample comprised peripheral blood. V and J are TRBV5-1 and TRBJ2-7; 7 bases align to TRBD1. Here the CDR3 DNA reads TGCGCCAGCAGCTCAAGGACAGGTACCTACGAGCAGTACTTC. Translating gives CASSSRTGTYEQYF. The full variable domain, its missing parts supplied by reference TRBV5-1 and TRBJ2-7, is KAGVTQTPRYLIKTRGQQVTLSCSPISGHRSVSWYQQTPGQGLQFLFEYFSETQRNKGNFPGRFSGRQFSNSRSEMNVSTLELGDSALYLCASSSRTGTYEQYFGPGTRLTVT.